A single sample gave rise to the 27 T cell receptor beta chains below, sequenced in a study of graft-versus-host responses after intestinal transplantation. Profiling relied on immunoSEQ multiplex PCR, and the TCRdb table lists in-frame clones only, not all of them. This table has some 48,000 clones, 85% to 95% appearing once. The antigens these receptors bind are not known. The sample here was unstimulated CD8+ T cells sorted from spleen or lymph node cells, taken before transplant. The receptor source for this set is a human donor who was the organ donor for an intestinal transplant.

In the case of this clone: This same CDR3 is encoded by further DNA sequences in the sample. V gene TRBV7-6 combines with J gene TRBJ1-1; tentative D call: TRBD1 (6 bases). CDR3 size: 16 residues. With 1 base removed from V and 7 bases from J, the gap between germline ends came to 19 bases. Germline-derived CDR1 and CDR2 are SGHVS and FNYEAQ. DNA of the CDR3: TGTGCCAGCAGCTTAGTCGCAGGGGTTGATACTGGTGAAGCTTTCTTT. Its translation: CASSLVAGVDTGEAFF.

CDR3 in DNA: TGTGCCAGCAGCTTACCGACGACAGGGGAACACGAGCAGTACTTC. Residues: CASSLPTTGEHEQYF. The rearrangement joins TRBV11-2 to TRBJ2-7; 8 bases agree with TRBD1. The CDR3 covers 15 residues. CDR1 and CDR2 from the germline V gene are SGHAT and FQNNGV. V trimming: 2 bases; J trimming: 5 bases; junction bases outside the gene matches: 8.

The gene calls are TRBV19 and TRBJ2-5, with 7 bases matching TRBD1. Germline trimming cut 2 bases from V and 7 bases from J; bases unmatched to any gene: 16. This CDR3 region has 17 residues. The V gene's germline CDR1 is LNHDA and CDR2 SQIVND (reference sequence). CDR3 sequence reads: CASSIFPLGDSEVTQYF. For the CDR3, the DNA is TGTGCCAGTAGTATATTCCCGCTTGGGGACAGCGAGGTGACCCAGTACTTC. The whole variable domain, filled in from reference TRBV19 and TRBJ2-5, reads DGGITQSPKYLFRKEGQNVTLSCEQNLNHDAMYWYRQDPGQGLRLIYYSQIVNDFQKGDIAEGYSVSREKKESFPLTVTSAQKNPTAFYLCASSIFPLGDSEVTQYFGPGTRLLVL.

This chain uses TRBV25-1 with TRBJ2-7; D remains ambiguous. CDR3 length: 11 amino acids. Trimming took off 4 bases at V and 2 bases at J, with 3 bases between the two ends. The germline V gene encodes CDR1 MGHDK and CDR2 SYGVNS. The chain's CDR3 is CASSATYEQYF. The DNA for the CDR3 is TGTGCCAGCAGTGCGACCTACGAGCAGTACTTC.

V gene TRBV11-2 combines with J gene TRBJ2-7, with D possibly TRBD1 on 6 matching bases. The CDR3 contains 15 residues. Trimming left V 3 bases short and J 4 bases short, with 16 bases between. Germline lookup yields CDR1 SGHAT and CDR2 FQNNGV. CDR3 nucleotide sequence: TGTGCCAGCAGCTTCGGAGCAGGGGTAGAGTACGAGCAGTACTTC. It translates to CASSFGAGVEYEQYF. The whole variable domain, filled in from reference TRBV11-2 and TRBJ2-7, reads EAGVAQSPRYKIIEKRQSVAFWCNPISGHATLYWYQQILGQGPKLLIQFQNNGVVDDSQLPKDRFSAERLKGVDSTLKIQPAKLEDSAVYLCASSFGAGVEYEQYFGPGTRLTVT.

V is TRBV2 and J is TRBJ1-1; a weak D match, TRBD1 (6 bases). The CDR3 spans 16 residues. Germline V gene data show CDR1 as SNHLY and CDR2 as FYNNEI. Trimming removed 4 bases at V and 0 bases at J, with 15 bases between. Here the CDR3 reads CASSGKRTVMNTEAFF. CDR3 coding DNA: TGTGCCAGCAGTGGTAAACGGACAGTCATGAACACTGAAGCTTTCTTT.

DNA of the CDR3: TGTGCCAGCAGCTCGGGCAGTAGCGGGGGACTACAAGAGACCCAGTACTTC. Its protein product is CASSSGSSGGLQETQYF. This chain uses TRBV7-8 with TRBJ2-5; 9 positions agree with TRBD2. The CDR3 loop spans 17 amino acids. The trim removed 4 bases at V and 2 bases at J, leaving 11 bases unmatched. The V gene's germline CDR1 is SGHVS and CDR2 FQNEAQ.

The CDR3 region is CASRQGDTEAFF. The DNA of the CDR3 is TGTGCCAGCAGACAGGGGGACACTGAAGCTTTCTTT. The chain joins TRBV27 to TRBJ1-1, with 8 positions matching TRBD1. The length of the CDR3 is 12 residues. V dropped 6 bases and J dropped 3; count of bases not matched to a gene: 0. The V gene's germline CDR1 is MNHEY and CDR2 SMNVEV (reference sequence).

The chain carries TRBV11-2 and TRBJ2-3, with D hard to call. The germline gives CDR1 SGHAT, CDR2 FQNNGV. This CDR3 spans 13 amino acids. The V end lost 2 bases, the J end lost 1 base, and 4 bases lay between the germline ends. The CDR3 DNA reads TGTGCCAGCAGCTTATCCCGCACAGATACGCAGTATTTT. Its protein product is CASSLSRTDTQYF.

The chain uses TRBV5-6 and TRBJ2-3; possible D gene TRBD1, 6 bases. V lost 5 bases, J lost 2 bases, and 21 bases lay in between. The CDR3 is made up of 17 amino acids. Germline-derived CDR1 and CDR2 are SGHDT and YYEEEE. The CDR3 DNA sequence: TGTGCCAGCAGTCTCCCGACAGGCGTTGCACACACAGATACGCAGTATTTT. Encoded protein: CASSLPTGVAHTDTQYF. The whole variable domain, filled in from reference TRBV5-6 and TRBJ2-3, reads DAGVTQSPTHLIKTRGQQVTLRCSPKSGHDTVSWYQQALGQGPQFIFQYYEEEERQRGNFPDRFSGHQFPNYSSELNVNALLLGDSALYLCASSLPTGVAHTDTQYFGPGTRLTVL.

The gene calls are TRBV27 and TRBJ2-7, with 10 bases fitting TRBD1. Trimming cost V 5 bases and J 0 bases; bases outside gene matches: 7. CDR3 length: 16 residues. Germline CDR1 and CDR2: MNHEY and SMNVEV (reference sequence). The CDR3 loop reads CASSPGQGGYSYEQYF. The DNA for the CDR3 is TGTGCCAGCAGTCCCGGACAGGGGGGATACTCCTACGAGCAGTACTTC.

The chain has TRBV4-1 and TRBJ1-2; tentative D call: TRBD1 (5 bases). With 4 bases removed from V and 4 bases from J, the gap between germline ends came to 25 bases. This CDR3 is built from 18 residues. Per the germline V gene, CDR1 is MGHRA and CDR2 is YSYEKL. CDR3 in amino acids: CASSPTQVRAVSIYGYTF. The CDR3 nucleotides are TGCGCCAGCAGCCCTACACAGGTCAGGGCGGTAAGCATCTATGGCTACACCTTC.

V is TRBV4-1 and J is TRBJ2-5, with D unclear. The tail of the sequence fits TRBJ2-7 better, so the J call may be wrong. This CDR3 has 15 amino acids. The germline gives CDR1 MGHRA, CDR2 YSYEKL. CDR3 nucleotides: TGCGCCAGCAGCCCCCATCGAGCAGGCTCCTACGAGCAGTACTTC. Translating it yields CASSPHRAGSYEQYF.

This chain connects TRBV27 to TRBJ2-7; TRBD1 matches 8 bases. Germline CDR1 and CDR2: MNHEY and SMNVEV (reference sequence). The CDR3 length is 15 residues. V gave up 2 bases and J gave up 2 bases; unmatched junction bases: 5. This CDR3 reads CASSLTGGRTYEQYF. CDR3 DNA sequence: TGTGCCAGCAGTTTAACAGGGGGGAGGACCTACGAGCAGTACTTC.

The chain carries TRBV7-9 and TRBJ2-3, with 10 positions matching TRBD2. The CDR3 loop spans 19 amino acids. Trimming removed 4 bases from V and 0 bases from J; junction bases left unmatched: 13. Germline V gene data show CDR1 as SEHNR and CDR2 as FQNEAQ (reference sequence). In DNA, the CDR3 is TGTGCCAGCAGCTCCCCGGGGCTAGCGGGGGCCGCTAGCACAGATACGCAGTATTTT. Its protein product is CASSSPGLAGAASTDTQYF. The full variable domain, its missing parts supplied by reference TRBV7-9 and TRBJ2-3, is DTGVSQNPRHKITKRGQNVTFRCDPISEHNRLYWYRQTLGQGPEFLTYFQNEAQLEKSRLLSDRFSAERPKGSFSTLEIQRTEQGDSAMYLCASSSPGLAGAASTDTQYFGPGTRLTVL.

The chain uses TRBV27 and TRBJ1-2; no clear D. Germline lookup yields CDR1 MNHEY and CDR2 SMNVEV (reference sequence). The CDR3 loop spans 15 amino acids. V lost 2 bases, J lost 0 bases, and 10 bases lay in between. CDR3 coding DNA: TGTGCCAGCAGTTTAACCCTACCTGCTAACTATGGCTACACCTTC. This codes for CASSLTLPANYGYTF.

The chain's CDR3 is CASSWGESNQPQHF. The CDR3 DNA reads as TGTGCCAGCAGCTGGGGCGAGAGCAATCAGCCCCAGCATTTT. This sequence joins TRBV5-6 and TRBJ1-5, with D perhaps TRBD1 (5 bases). The CDR3 loop spans 14 amino acids. Trimming left V 3 bases short and J 1 base short, with 8 bases between. Germline V lookup: CDR1 SGHDT, CDR2 YYEEEE.

V and J are TRBV4-1 and TRBJ2-2; 8 bases agree with TRBD1. In germline, CDR1 is MGHRA, CDR2 YSYEKL. The CDR3 is 16 residues long. Unmatched junction bases numbered 5, after V lost 1 base and J lost 4 bases. CDR3: CASSQGVRGRTGELFF. The DNA for the CDR3 is TGCGCCAGCAGCCAAGGGGTCAGGGGGCGCACCGGGGAGCTGTTTTTT.

The rearrangement uses TRBV6-5 and TRBJ1-1; D perhaps matches TRBD1 (5 bases). The germline CDR1 and CDR2 sequences are MNHEY and SVGAGI. The length of the CDR3 is 11 residues. Trimming took off 8 bases at V and 1 base at J, with 5 bases between the two ends. For the CDR3, the DNA is TGTGCCAGCGGGGGGAACACTGAAGCTTTCTTT. This encodes CASGGNTEAFF.

V and J are TRBV7-8 and TRBJ1-5, with a weak D call TRBD1 (5 bases). The germline V gene has CDR1 SGHVS and CDR2 FQNEAQ. The CDR3 is 13 residues long. The V gene lost 6 bases and the J gene lost 2 bases, with 8 bases spanning the gap. The CDR3 nucleotides read TGTGCCAGCAGTGGGGGAGGCAATCAGCCCCAGCATTTT. The encoded protein is CASSGGGNQPQHF.

A single count supports this clone. The chain has TRBV28 and TRBJ2-3; D unclear. The CDR3 has 15 residues. Between the trimmed V and J ends, which lost 4 bases and 5 bases, there was a span of 16 bases. Germline V CDR1 and CDR2: MDHEN, SYDVKM. DNA of the CDR3: TGTGCCAGCAGTTCCACCCCGGGTAGGATAGATACGCAGTATTTT. Its translation is CASSSTPGRIDTQYF.

This chain connects TRBV6-1 to TRBJ2-7; D could derive from TRBD1 or TRBD2 (5 bases each). Trimming removed 0 bases from V and 6 bases from J, with 24 bases in between. The CDR3 is 18 amino acids. Per germline, CDR1 MNHNS and CDR2 SASEGT. The DNA of the CDR3 is TGTGCCAGCAGTGAAGCGCGGTTCGGGACCAGATCGTGGTCCGAGCAGTACTTC. Protein: CASSEARFGTRSWSEQYF.

The V gene is TRBV28, the J gene TRBJ1-1; 8 bases align to TRBD1. This CDR3 spans 16 amino acids. J gave up 5 bases and V 5 bases, and 13 bases lay outside the gene matches. Germline V CDR1 and CDR2: MDHEN, SYDVKM. CDR3: CASSGGPGGSLTEAFF. The DNA for the CDR3 is TGTGCCAGCAGTGGGGGGCCAGGGGGCAGCTTGACTGAAGCTTTCTTT.

The V and J genes are TRBV19 and TRBJ1-6; D remains ambiguous. The CDR3 covers 14 residues. The V end was cut by 0 bases, the J end by 6 bases, with 6 bases between. Germline V gene lookup returns CDR1 LNHDA and CDR2 SQIVND (reference sequence). CDR3 sequence (DNA): TGTGCCAGTAGTATAGATGCAAGTAATTCACCCCTCCACTTT. The encoded protein is CASSIDASNSPLHF. Based on the CDR3 plus reference TRBV19 and TRBJ1-6, the full variable domain is DGGITQSPKYLFRKEGQNVTLSCEQNLNHDAMYWYRQDPGQGLRLIYYSQIVNDFQKGDIAEGYSVSREKKESFPLTVTSAQKNPTAFYLCASSIDASNSPLHFGNGTRLTVT.

J is TRBJ1-1 and V is TRBV28; D uncertain. The V end was cut by 2 bases, the J end by 3 bases, with 22 bases between. The CDR3 runs to 18 residues. Per the germline V gene, CDR1 is MDHEN and CDR2 is SYDVKM. The DNA of the CDR3 is TGTGCCAGCAGTTTACCCCAGGACGATGTAGTAGGAGACACTGAAGCTTTCTTT. Translating it yields CASSLPQDDVVGDTEAFF.

This clone was observed a single time. V gene TRBV28 combines with J gene TRBJ2-7; D might be TRBD1 (5 bases). V was pared by 5 bases and J by 0 bases, with 14 bases between. Germline assignment: CDR1 MDHEN and CDR2 SYDVKM. The CDR3 extends over 15 amino acids. The CDR3 spells CASSPTPGISYEQYF. For the CDR3, the DNA is TGTGCCAGCAGTCCTACGCCAGGGATCTCCTACGAGCAGTACTTC.

This chain uses TRBV19 with TRBJ2-1; 11 positions agree with TRBD2. This CDR3 contains 17 residues. Germline CDR1 and CDR2: LNHDA and SQIVND (reference sequence). J gave up 0 bases and V 5 bases, and 6 bases lay outside the gene matches. This CDR3 is CASSPTSGESSYNEQFF. CDR3 coding DNA: TGTGCCAGTAGTCCGACTAGCGGGGAAAGCTCCTACAATGAGCAGTTCTTC.